This T cell receptor (beta chain) was observed in a study of blood T cell repertoires in COVID-19. The CDR3 totals 17 residues. Germline lookup yields CDR1 MNHNY and CDR2 SVGAGI (reference sequence). V lost 5 bases to trimming and J lost 4 bases; unmatched junction nucleotides: 14. Per the study methods: Scientists estimated how many nucleated cells there were by amplifying reference gene primers. Generated by immunoSEQ multiplex PCR, the TCRdb table keeps only in-frame clones and is missing some. From that table come the V and J calls and clone size; the DNA was used to work out D and trimming. Altogether 89,000 or so clones are present, roughly 88% being singletons, with the ten largest covering 7.5% to 9.5%.

The sequence came from a man aged 50 to 59 with active COVID-19. J is TRBJ1-1 and V is TRBV6-6; 9 nucleotides match TRBD1. Sequenced sample: peripheral blood. DNA of the CDR3: TGTGCCAGCAGTCCCTCCTCGGGACAGGGAAAAGGCACTGAAGCTTTCTTT. Translating gives CASSPSSGQGKGTEAFF.